The 16 T cell receptor beta chains below come from one sample, sequenced in a study of blood T cell repertoires in COVID-19. This table comes from immunoSEQ multiplex PCR, and its TCRdb copy is limited to in-frame clones, with some not included. The sample lists 65,000 to 75,000 clones; about 69% were seen once. What was sequenced was peripheral blood. These receptors were collected from a man in his 70s with acute or convalescent COVID-19.

V is TRBV24-1 and J is TRBJ2-1, with TRBD2 matching over 11 bases. Germline V gene sequence: CDR1 KGHDR, CDR2 SFDVKD. The V and J ends lost 6 bases and 2 bases, in that order; junction bases with no gene match: 11. This CDR3 spans 18 amino acids. The CDR3 sequence: CATSSELAGERTYNEQFF. CDR3 DNA: TGTGCCACCAGTTCAGAACTAGCGGGAGAAAGGACCTACAATGAGCAGTTCTTC.

This clone was seen a single time. The rearrangement uses TRBV5-1 and TRBJ2-5, with D maybe TRBD1 (6 bases). V dropped 0 bases and J dropped 2 bases, with 14 bases sitting between them. This CDR3 has 16 amino acids. Germline values: CDR1 SGHRS, CDR2 YFSETQ. CDR3: CASSLELDSLQETQYF. The CDR3 coding sequence is TGCGCCAGCAGCTTGGAATTGGACAGTCTACAAGAGACCCAGTACTTC.

V gene TRBV6-9 combines with J gene TRBJ1-5, with a weak D call TRBD1 (5 bases). The V and J ends lost 7 bases and 3 bases respectively, with 22 bases between them. Germline values: CDR1 MNHGY, CDR2 SVAAGI. The CDR3 contains 17 residues. The CDR3 sequence: CASTRVTLGVINQPQHF. CDR3 nucleotide sequence: TGTGCCAGCACCCGGGTTACGTTAGGGGTAATCAATCAGCCCCAGCATTTT.

V gene TRBV18 combines with J gene TRBJ2-1; TRBD1 might be the D (6 bases). Per the germline V gene, CDR1 is KGHSH and CDR2 is LQKENI. The CDR3 has 17 residues. V lost 4 bases, J lost 2 bases, and 18 bases lay in between. The CDR3 loop is CASSRVGGEKTYNEQFF. DNA of the CDR3: TGTGCCAGCTCACGGGTTGGGGGCGAAAAGACCTACAATGAGCAGTTCTTC.

This clone rates as large. This rearrangement joins TRBV4-3 to TRBJ2-1; 7 bases map to TRBD2. Germline V lookup: CDR1 LGHNA, CDR2 YSLEER. V trimming: 3 bases; J trimming: 10 bases; junction bases outside the gene matches: 12. The length of the CDR3 is 15 residues. CDR3 region: CASSQARYSGGEQFF. CDR3 sequence (DNA): TGCGCCAGCAGCCAGGCGCGCTACTCCGGGGGGGAGCAGTTCTTC.

The rearrangement joins TRBV3-1 (or the pseudogene TRBV3-2) to TRBJ1-6; 7 nucleotides agree with TRBD1. Germline V lookup: CDR1 LGHDT, CDR2 YNNKEL (reference sequence). Trimming removed 4 bases from V and 10 bases from J; junction bases left unmatched: 10. The CDR3 runs to 15 residues. The CDR3 spells CASSRVGRGLSPLHF. The CDR3 DNA sequence: TGTGCCAGCAGCCGCGTGGGAAGGGGGCTGTCACCCCTCCACTTT.

The V and J genes are TRBV19 and TRBJ1-4, with D perhaps TRBD1 (6 bases). The germline V gene encodes CDR1 LNHDA and CDR2 SQIVND (reference sequence). Trimming took off 3 bases at V and 7 bases at J, with 15 bases between the two ends. The CDR3 consists of 15 residues. CDR3 protein: CASSIYRVGGEKLFF. The CDR3 coding sequence is TGTGCCAGTAGTATCTACAGGGTTGGGGGTGAAAAACTGTTTTTT.

The rearrangement joins TRBV11-1 to TRBJ2-7; 12 bases align to TRBD2. CDR1 is SGHAT and CDR2 is FQDESV in the germline V gene (reference sequence). V lost 5 bases and J lost 3; bases outside the gene matches: 8. This CDR3 region has 16 residues. The CDR3 DNA follows: TGTGCCAGCAGCGATGCGGGACTAGCGGGCTTCTACGAGCAGTACTTC. This translates into CASSDAGLAGFYEQYF.

The V and J genes are TRBV12-3 or TRBV12-4 and TRBJ2-1, with D maybe TRBD2 (6 bases). CDR3 length: 12 residues. Trimming shortened V by 5 bases and J by 9 bases, and 11 bases separated the two germline ends. CDR3 sequence (DNA): TGTGCCAGCAGTCCCCCAGCGGGTGAGCAGTTCTTC. Amino acid sequence: CASSPPAGEQFF.

The chain has TRBV4-2 and TRBJ2-2; tentative D call: TRBD1 (6 bases). Between the trimmed V and J ends, which lost 3 bases and 5 bases, there was a span of 13 bases. This CDR3 contains 15 residues. Germline V gene lookup returns CDR1 LGHNA and CDR2 YNFKEQ. CDR3 residues: CASSQGQGLTGELFF. CDR3 DNA sequence: TGTGCCAGCAGCCAGGGACAAGGTTTAACCGGGGAGCTGTTTTTT.

The CDR3 here is CASSRPGTGVMNTEAFF. The CDR3 region has the DNA TGTGCCAGCAGTCGCCCCGGGACAGGGGTGATGAACACTGAAGCTTTCTTT. The chain uses TRBV27 and TRBJ1-1; 10 nucleotides align to TRBD1. Germline V gene lookup returns CDR1 MNHEY and CDR2 SMNVEV (reference sequence). This CDR3 spans 17 amino acids. V was clipped by 5 bases and J by 0 bases; unmatched bases: 9.

The CDR3 is CASTLGLASYNEQFF. In DNA form, the CDR3 reads TGTGCCAGTACACTGGGGCTGGCCTCCTACAATGAGCAGTTCTTC. This sequence joins TRBV28 and TRBJ2-1; D perhaps matches TRBD1 (5 bases). The CDR3 spans 15 residues. Germline V gene lookup returns CDR1 MDHEN and CDR2 SYDVKM. Deletions cut 9 bases from V and 0 bases from J, with 15 bases between.

This clone was found a few times. CDR3 bases: TGTGCCACCAGCAGCAGAGACAGGAACAACGAGCAGTACTTC. It translates to CATSSRDRNNEQYF. J is TRBJ2-7 and V is TRBV15; TRBD1 is a possible D gene (6 bases). V was clipped by 3 bases and J by 5 bases, with 14 bases between them. This CDR3 comprises 14 residues. CDR1 is LNHNV, CDR2 YYDKDF, per germline (reference sequence).

The rearrangement joins TRBV18 to TRBJ1-1, with D possibly TRBD1 on 5 matching bases. Trimming left V 0 bases short and J 1 base short, with 12 bases between. Germline V gene lookup returns CDR1 KGHSH and CDR2 LQKENI. This CDR3 contains 16 residues. The CDR3 reads CASSPPTASPNTEAFF. CDR3 DNA: TGTGCCAGCTCACCACCGACAGCTTCACCGAACACTGAAGCTTTCTTT.

CDR3 in amino acids: CAISGQGAENTGELFF. The CDR3 DNA reads as TGTGCCATCAGTGGACAGGGGGCCGAGAACACCGGGGAGCTGTTTTTT. V and J are TRBV10-3 and TRBJ2-2; TRBD1 matches 10 bases. This CDR3 comprises 16 residues. Germline CDR1 is ENHRY and CDR2 is SYGVKD. Losses at the gene ends were 4 bases for V and 1 base for J; bases not matched to a gene: 3.

At least ten counts were recorded for this clone. This rearrangement joins TRBV9 to TRBJ2-7; D unclear. The germline gives CDR1 SGDLS, CDR2 YYNGEE. V was trimmed by 4 bases and J by 12 bases, leaving 20 bases between them. The CDR3 is made up of 13 amino acids. CDR3 residues: CASSPSPGFASYF. DNA of the CDR3: TGTGCCAGCAGCCCCTCCCCCGGGTTTGCCTCGTACTTC.